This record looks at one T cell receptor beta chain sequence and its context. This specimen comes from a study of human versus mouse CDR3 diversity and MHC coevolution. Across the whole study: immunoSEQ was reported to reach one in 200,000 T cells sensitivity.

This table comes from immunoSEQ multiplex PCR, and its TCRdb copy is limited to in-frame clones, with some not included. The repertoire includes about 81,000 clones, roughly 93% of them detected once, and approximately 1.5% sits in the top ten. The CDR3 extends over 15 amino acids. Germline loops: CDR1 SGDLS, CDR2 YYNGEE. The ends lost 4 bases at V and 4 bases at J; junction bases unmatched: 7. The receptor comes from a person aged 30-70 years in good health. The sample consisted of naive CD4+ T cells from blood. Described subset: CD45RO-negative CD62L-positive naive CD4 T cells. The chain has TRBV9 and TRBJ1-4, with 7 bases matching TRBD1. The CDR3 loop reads CASSPQGGGNEKLFF. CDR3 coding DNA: TGTGCCAGCAGCCCCCAGGGGGGAGGTAATGAAAAACTGTTTTTT.